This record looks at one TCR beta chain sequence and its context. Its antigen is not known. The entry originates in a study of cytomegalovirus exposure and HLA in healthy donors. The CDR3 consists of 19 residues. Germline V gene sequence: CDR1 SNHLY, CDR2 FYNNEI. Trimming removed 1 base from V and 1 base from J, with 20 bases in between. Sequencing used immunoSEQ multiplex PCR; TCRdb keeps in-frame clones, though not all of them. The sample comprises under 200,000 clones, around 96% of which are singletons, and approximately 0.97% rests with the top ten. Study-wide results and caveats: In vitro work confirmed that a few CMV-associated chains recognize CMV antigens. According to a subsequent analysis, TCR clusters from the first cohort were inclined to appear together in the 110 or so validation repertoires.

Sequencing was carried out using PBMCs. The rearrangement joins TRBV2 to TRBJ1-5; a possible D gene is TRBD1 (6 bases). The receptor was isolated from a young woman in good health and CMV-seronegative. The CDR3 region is CASSEGQAKTPGSNQPQHF. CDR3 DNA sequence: TGTGCCAGCAGTGAAGGACAGGCAAAAACCCCGGGGAGCAATCAGCCCCAGCATTTT.